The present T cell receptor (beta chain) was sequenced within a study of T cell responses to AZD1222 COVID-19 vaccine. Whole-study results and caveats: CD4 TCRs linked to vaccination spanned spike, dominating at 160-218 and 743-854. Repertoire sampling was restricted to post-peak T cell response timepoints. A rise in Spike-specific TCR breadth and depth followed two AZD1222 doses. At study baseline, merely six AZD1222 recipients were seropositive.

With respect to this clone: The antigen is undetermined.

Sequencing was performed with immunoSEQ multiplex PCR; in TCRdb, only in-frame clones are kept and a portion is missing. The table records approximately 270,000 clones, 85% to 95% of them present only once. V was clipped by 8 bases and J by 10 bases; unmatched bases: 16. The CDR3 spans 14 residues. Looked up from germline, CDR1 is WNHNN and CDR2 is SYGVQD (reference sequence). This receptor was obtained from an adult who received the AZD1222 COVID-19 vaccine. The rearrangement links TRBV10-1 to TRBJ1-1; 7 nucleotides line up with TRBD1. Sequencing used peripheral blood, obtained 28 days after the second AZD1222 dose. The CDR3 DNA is TGCGCCAGCGGGACGACAGGGTCTGAGAAGGGAGCTTTCTTT. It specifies CASGTTGSEKGAFF.